This paragraph reports one T cell receptor beta chain. Antigen: not known. The record originates from a study of long-term antiretroviral therapy in people with HIV. Overall study findings and caveats: Missing from the dataset were any data on ART adherence, viral resistance or therapy changes.

At survey level, the immunoSEQ assay was run in its v3.0 version. Samples were sequenced targeting roughly 35,000-50,000 T-cell genomes each. Assay: immunoSEQ multiplex PCR; the TCRdb copy retains only in-frame clones and omits some. Here the sample spans about 14,000 clones, roughly 87% being singletons. The CDR3 contains 14 residues. In germline, CDR1 is MNHEY, CDR2 SMNVEV (reference sequence). With 5 bases clipped from V and 4 bases from J, the junction kept 7 bases outside the gene matches. V and J are TRBV27 and TRBJ1-2, with TRBD1 matching over 7 bases. The sequence derives from a man aged 40-50 years with HIV. This material consisted of unsorted PBMCs, taken 6.2 years after starting antiretroviral therapy. CDR3 loop: CASSMEGAGYGYTF. DNA for the CDR3: TGTGCCAGCAGTATGGAGGGGGCAGGCTATGGCTACACCTTC.